This T cell receptor (beta chain) was captured by sequencing in a study of long-term antiretroviral therapy in people with HIV. Findings and limits, study-wide: Whereas controls had wider CDR3 length ranges, HIV repertoires had narrower ones.

Comment on this clone: Its antigen remains unknown.

Survey-level immunoSEQ v3.0 assays were run. Generated by immunoSEQ multiplex PCR, the TCRdb table keeps only in-frame clones and is missing some. The sample yields 20,000 to 30,000 clones, 70% to 90% seen once. Every participant gave one or more pre-ART and two or more post-ART PBMC samples. The CDR3 spans 14 residues. Unmatched junction bases numbered 5, after V lost 4 bases and J lost 4 bases. Per the germline V gene, CDR1 is SGHRS and CDR2 is YFSETQ. This TCR was sampled from a man aged 35-49 years with HIV. The material sequenced was unsorted PBMCs, taken 4.7 to 5 years after starting antiretroviral therapy. The rearrangement uses TRBV5-1 and TRBJ2-7; 10 bases are shared with TRBD1. The CDR3 region is CASSKPGQGYEQYF. DNA for the CDR3: TGCGCCAGCAGCAAACCGGGACAGGGGTACGAGCAGTACTTC.